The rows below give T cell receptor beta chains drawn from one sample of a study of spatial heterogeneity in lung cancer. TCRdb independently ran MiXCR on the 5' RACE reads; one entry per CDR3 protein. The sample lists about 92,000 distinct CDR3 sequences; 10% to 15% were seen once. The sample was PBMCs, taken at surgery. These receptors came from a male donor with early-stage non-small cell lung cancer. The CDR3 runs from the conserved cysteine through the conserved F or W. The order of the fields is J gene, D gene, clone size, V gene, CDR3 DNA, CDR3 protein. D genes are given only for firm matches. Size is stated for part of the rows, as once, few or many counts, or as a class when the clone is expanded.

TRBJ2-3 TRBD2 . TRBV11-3 TGTGCCAGCAGCTTCGGACTAGCGGGCGCAGATACGCAGTATTTT CASSFGLAGADTQYF
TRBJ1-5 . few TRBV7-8 TGTGCCAGCAGCTTACGGCCAGAGAGTAATCAGCCCCAGCATTTT CASSLRPESNQPQHF
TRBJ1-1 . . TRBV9 TGTGCCAGCAGCGTAGTAGGGCAGATGAACACTGAAGCTTTCTTT CASSVVGQMNTEAFF
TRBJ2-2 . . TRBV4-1 TGCGCCAGCAGCCAAGATGCTAGCCCGGGCACCGGGGAGCTGTTTTTT CASSQDASPGTGELFF
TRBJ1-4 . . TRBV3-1 TGTGCCAGCAGCCAAGGCAGCCTATACGCCGAAAAACTGTTTTTT CASSQGSLYAEKLFF
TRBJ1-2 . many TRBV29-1 TGCAGCGTTGAAGAGTCGCGGAGTAACTATGGCTACACCTTC CSVEESRSNYGYTF
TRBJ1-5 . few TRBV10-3 TGTGCCATCAGTGAGGGACAAGACAATCAGCCCCAGCATTTT CAISEGQDNQPQHF
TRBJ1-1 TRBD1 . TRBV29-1 TGCAGCGTGGTAGGGACAGGGGTGAACACTGAAGCTTTCTTT CSVVGTGVNTEAFF
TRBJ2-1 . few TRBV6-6 TGTGCCAGCACCGGGACTGGAGAGCAGTTCTTC CASTGTGEQFF
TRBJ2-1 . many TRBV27 TGTGCCAGCAGTTTATCGGCGAGACTAGGGGCCTACAATGAGCAGTTCTTC CASSLSARLGAYNEQFF
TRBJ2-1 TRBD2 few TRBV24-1 TGTGCCACCAGTGATTCGACTAGCGGGCAAGGCAATGAGCAGTTCTTC CATSDSTSGQGNEQFF
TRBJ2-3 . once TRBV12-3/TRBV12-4 TGTGCCAGCAGTTTTTGGAGCACAGATACGCAGTATTTT CASSFWSTDTQYF
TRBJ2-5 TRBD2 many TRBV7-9 TGTGCCAGCAGCCGCTCACCTAGCGGGATAGAGACCCAGTACTTC CASSRSPSGIETQYF
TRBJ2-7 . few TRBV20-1 TGCAGTGCTAGAGACTCGCGGTCGGGGTCTACCTACGAGCAGTACTTC CSARDSRSGSTYEQYF
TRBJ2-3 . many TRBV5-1 TGCGCCAGCAGCTTGGGGGGAGATACGCAGTATTTT CASSLGGDTQYF
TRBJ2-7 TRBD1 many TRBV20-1 TGCAGTGCTCTAAGGACAGGGGTCTACGAGCAGTACTTC CSALRTGVYEQYF
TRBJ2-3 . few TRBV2 TGTGCCAGCAACCGGGCCATGCTTTACACAGATACGCAGTATTTT CASNRAMLYTDTQYF
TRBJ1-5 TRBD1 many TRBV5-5 TGTGCCAGCAGCCGGCAACAGGGGGTGAATCAGCCCCAGCATTTT CASSRQQGVNQPQHF
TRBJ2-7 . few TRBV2 TGTGCCAGCAGGGGCCCCTACGAGCAGTACTTC CASRGPYEQYF
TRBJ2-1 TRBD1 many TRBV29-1 TGCAGCGTTGAAGTCTGGGACAGCAAATACAATGAGCAGTTCTTC CSVEVWDSKYNEQFF
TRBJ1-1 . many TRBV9 TGTGCCAGCAGCCCCCGGCGCCTGGGTTATACTGAAGCTTTCTTT CASSPRRLGYTEAFF
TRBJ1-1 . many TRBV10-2 TGCGCCAGCAGTGACCAGCGTCCCGTGAACACTGAAGCTTTCTTT CASSDQRPVNTEAFF
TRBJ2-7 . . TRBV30 TGTGCCTGGAGTTTTGTTCGGGGAAACCAGTACTTC CAWSFVRGNQYF
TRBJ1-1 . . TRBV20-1 TGCAGTGCTAGGGAGTATAGTACAGGAGCTTTCTTT CSAREYSTGAFF
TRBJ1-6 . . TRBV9 TGTGCCAGCAAATCCGCCCGAGAGGGTTCACCCCTCCACTTT CASKSAREGSPLHF
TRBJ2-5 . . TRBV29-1 TGCAGCGCCGCGGGACTCAATTTAGGTCAAGAGACCCAGTACTTC CSAAGLNLGQETQYF
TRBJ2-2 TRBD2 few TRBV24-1 TGTGCCACCAGTCCGGGACTAGCCGCCGGGGAGCTGTTTTTT CATSPGLAAGELFF
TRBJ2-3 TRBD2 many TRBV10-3 TGTGCCTCAGCGGGGGGTACCACAGATACGCAGTATTTT CASAGGTTDTQYF
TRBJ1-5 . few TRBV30 TGTGCCTGGAGTGCTGGACAGAATAGCAATCAGCCCCAGCATTTT CAWSAGQNSNQPQHF
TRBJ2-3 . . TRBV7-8 TGTGCCAGCGCTAAGGGTGGCACAGATACGCAGTATTTT CASAKGGTDTQYF
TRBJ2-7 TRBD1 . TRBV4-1 TGCGCCAGCAGCCAAGATCGGGGGACAGGGGTCTCCTACGAGCAGTACTTC CASSQDRGTGVSYEQYF
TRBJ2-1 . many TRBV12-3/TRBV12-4 TGTGCCAGCAGTAGGCAGGGTCGCGGGTACAATGAGCAGTTCTTC CASSRQGRGYNEQFF